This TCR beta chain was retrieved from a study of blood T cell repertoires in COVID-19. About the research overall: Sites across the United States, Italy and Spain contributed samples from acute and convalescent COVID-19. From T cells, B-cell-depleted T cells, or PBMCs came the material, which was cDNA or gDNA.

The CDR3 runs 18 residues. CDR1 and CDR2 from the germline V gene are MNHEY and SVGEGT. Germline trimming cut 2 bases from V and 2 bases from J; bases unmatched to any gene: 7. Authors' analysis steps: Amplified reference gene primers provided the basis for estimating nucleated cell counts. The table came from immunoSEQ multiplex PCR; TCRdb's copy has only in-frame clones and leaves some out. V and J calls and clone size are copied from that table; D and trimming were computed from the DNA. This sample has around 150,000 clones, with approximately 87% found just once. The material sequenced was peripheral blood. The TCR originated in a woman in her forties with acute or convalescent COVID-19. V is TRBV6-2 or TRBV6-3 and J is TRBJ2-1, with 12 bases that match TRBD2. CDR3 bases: TGTGCCAGCAGTTACGGGCCGGGACTAGCGGGTACCTACAATGAGCAGTTCTTC. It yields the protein CASSYGPGLAGTYNEQFF.